A single sample is the source of the 14 T cell receptor beta chains below, sequenced in a study of OX40 agonist ivuxolimab in advanced cancers. Produced via immunoSEQ multiplex PCR; TCRdb's table is partial and in-frame only. The sample lists more than 80,000 clones, around nine tenths occurring once. Sequenced material: CD4+ or CD8+ T cells sorted from blood, taken in a trial of the OX40 agonist ivuxolimab. These receptors were obtained from an adult with an advanced solid tumor such as melanoma, head and neck, liver or kidney cancer.

This clone was recorded once. The chain employs TRBV7-3 and TRBJ2-7; 11 bases are shared with TRBD2. V dropped 2 bases and J dropped 4; count of bases not matched to a gene: 4. Germline CDR1 reads SGHTA; CDR2 reads FQGTGA. The CDR3 is made up of 15 amino acids. CDR3 DNA sequence: TGTGCCAGCAGCTTAGGGACTAGCGGATATTACGAGCAGTACTTC. This codes for CASSLGTSGYYEQYF.

This clone was detected once. The gene calls are TRBV30 and TRBJ2-3; TRBD2 might be the D (5 bases). The ends were cut back, 0 bases at V and 1 base at J, with 8 bases in the middle. In germline, CDR1 is GTSNPN, CDR2 SVGIG (reference sequence). The length of the CDR3 is 14 residues. In nucleotides, the CDR3 is TGTGCCTGGAGTGTAGCGGTCGGCACAGATACGCAGTATTTT. Translating gives CAWSVAVGTDTQYF.

The genes are TRBV5-1 and TRBJ2-5; D possibly corresponds to TRBD1 (5 bases). The length of the CDR3 is 14 residues. Trimming took off 0 bases at V and 2 bases at J, with 8 bases between the two ends. The V gene's germline CDR1 is SGHRS and CDR2 YFSETQ. The CDR3 region has the DNA TGCGCCAGCAGCTTGGGACAGTCTCAAGAGACCCAGTACTTC. Translating gives CASSLGQSQETQYF.

The chain combines TRBV29-1 with TRBJ2-1; no firm D call. The V end lost 7 bases, the J end lost 5 bases, and 6 bases lay between the germline ends. Germline values: CDR1 SQVTM, CDR2 ANQGSEA. The CDR3 runs to 10 residues. CDR3 sequence: CSGADNEQFF. Here the CDR3 DNA reads TGCAGCGGAGCTGACAATGAGCAGTTCTTC.

This chain links TRBV6-1 with TRBJ1-5, with D hard to call. This CDR3 region has 15 residues. The germline V gene encodes CDR1 MNHNS and CDR2 SASEGT. The V and J ends lost 5 bases and 0 bases respectively, with 11 bases between them. The CDR3 sequence is CASSNLGVSNQPQHF. For the CDR3, the DNA is TGTGCCAGCAGTAACTTAGGAGTTAGCAATCAGCCCCAGCATTTT.

This clone was observed once. This chain joins TRBV18 and TRBJ1-5; weak D call: TRBD1 (6 bases). The ends were cut back, 3 bases at V and 1 base at J, with 7 bases in the middle. Germline values: CDR1 KGHSH, CDR2 LQKENI. There are 14 residues in the CDR3. CDR3 sequence: CASSPDRSNQPQHF. The CDR3 DNA reads TGTGCCAGCTCACCCGACAGGAGCAATCAGCCCCAGCATTTT.

The chain links TRBV27 to TRBJ1-3; possibly TRBD1 for D (5 bases). Germline CDR1 MNHEY, CDR2 SMNVEV (reference sequence). CDR3 size: 15 residues. Trimming shortened V by 5 bases and J by 2 bases, and 13 bases separated the two germline ends. The CDR3 DNA sequence: TGTGCCAGCAGTCCACGGGGACGTCCTGGAAACACCATATATTTT. Translating it yields CASSPRGRPGNTIYF.

The J gene is TRBJ2-5, the V gene TRBV9; 7 positions agree with TRBD1. There are 14 residues in the CDR3. Trimming at V came to 3 bases and at J to 1 base, leaving 3 bases not matched to a gene. Germline-derived CDR1 and CDR2 are SGDLS and YYNGEE. CDR3 DNA: TGTGCCAGCAGCGGAGGGACAGCCCAAGAGACCCAGTACTTC. It yields the protein CASSGGTAQETQYF. Complete variable domain (other parts from reference TRBV9 and TRBJ2-5): DSGVTQTPKHLITATGQRVTLRCSPRSGDLSVYWYQQSLDQGLQFLIQYYNGEERAKGNILERFSAQQFPDLHSELNLSSLELGDSALYFCASSGGTAQETQYFGPGTRLLVL.

This clone was counted a few times. The V call is TRBV29-1, the J call TRBJ1-1; D uncertain. V was shortened by 4 bases and J by 3 bases, with 12 bases between the two germline ends. The germline V gene has CDR1 SQVTM and CDR2 ANQGSEA. The CDR3 contains 13 residues. CDR3 in amino acids: CSVARETDTEAFF. The CDR3 nucleotides read TGCAGCGTTGCGAGGGAGACGGACACTGAAGCTTTCTTT.

V is TRBV25-1 and J is TRBJ1-4, with 10 nucleotides matching TRBD1. The CDR3 spans 15 residues. Germline CDR1 MGHDK, CDR2 SYGVNS. V was pared by 1 base and J by 8 bases, with 4 bases of the junction left unmatched. The CDR3 DNA follows: TGTGCCAGCAGTGAATCTAGGACAGGGGGGGAAAAACTGTTTTTT. Its translation is CASSESRTGGEKLFF. The full variable domain, in which reference TRBV25-1 and TRBJ1-4 provide the parts outside the CDR3, is EADIYQTPRYLVIGTGKKITLECSQTMGHDKMYWYQQDPGMELHLIHYSYGVNSTEKGDLSSESTVSRIRTEHFPLTLESARPSHTSQYLCASSESRTGGEKLFFGSGTQLSVL.

The V gene is TRBV30, the J gene TRBJ1-1, with D possibly matching TRBD1 (5 bases). The CDR3 totals 13 residues. The germline V gene has CDR1 GTSNPN and CDR2 SVGIG (reference sequence). Trimming took 1 base from V and 0 from J, leaving 6 bases between them. CDR3 in amino acids: CAWSEGLNTEAFF. The CDR3 nucleotides read TGTGCCTGGAGTGAGGGACTGAACACTGAAGCTTTCTTT.

This sequence joins TRBV19 and TRBJ2-2; the D gene could be TRBD1 or TRBD2 (5 bases each). This CDR3 contains 14 residues. With 7 bases removed from V and 5 bases from J, the gap between germline ends came to 14 bases. Per the germline V gene, CDR1 is LNHDA and CDR2 is SQIVND (reference sequence). CDR3 in amino acids: CASKGRELTGELFF. The CDR3 coding sequence is TGTGCCAGTAAGGGCAGGGAGTTAACCGGGGAGCTGTTTTTT.

V is TRBV19 and J is TRBJ2-7, with 10 positions matching TRBD1. There are 16 residues in the CDR3. Germline V lookup: CDR1 LNHDA, CDR2 SQIVND (reference sequence). The trim removed 3 bases at V and 4 bases at J, leaving 9 bases unmatched. The CDR3 nucleotides read TGTGCCAGTAGTATCGGCCGCGGGACAGGGGTATACGAGCAGTACTTC. Translating it yields CASSIGRGTGVYEQYF.

V is TRBV19 and J is TRBJ1-1; no reliable D call. The CDR3 spans 13 residues. The V end lost 0 bases, the J end lost 7 bases, and 9 bases lay between the germline ends. From germline, CDR1 is LNHDA and CDR2 SQIVND (reference sequence). The CDR3 region has the DNA TGTGCCAGTAGTATAGAGGGTCTGAGTGAAGCTTTCTTT. This translates into CASSIEGLSEAFF.